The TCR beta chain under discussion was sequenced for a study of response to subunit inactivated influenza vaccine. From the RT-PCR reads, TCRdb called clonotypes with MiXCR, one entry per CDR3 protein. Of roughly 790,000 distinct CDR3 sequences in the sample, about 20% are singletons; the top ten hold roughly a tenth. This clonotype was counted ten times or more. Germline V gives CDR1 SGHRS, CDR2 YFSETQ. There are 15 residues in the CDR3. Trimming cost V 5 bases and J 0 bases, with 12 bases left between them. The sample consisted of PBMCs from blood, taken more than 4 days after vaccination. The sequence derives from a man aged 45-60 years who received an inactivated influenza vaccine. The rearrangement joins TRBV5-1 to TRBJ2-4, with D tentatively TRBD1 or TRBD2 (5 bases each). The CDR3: CASSPGTLAKNIQYF. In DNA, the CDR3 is TGCGCCAGCAGTCCAGGGACCCTAGCCAAAAACATTCAGTACTTC.